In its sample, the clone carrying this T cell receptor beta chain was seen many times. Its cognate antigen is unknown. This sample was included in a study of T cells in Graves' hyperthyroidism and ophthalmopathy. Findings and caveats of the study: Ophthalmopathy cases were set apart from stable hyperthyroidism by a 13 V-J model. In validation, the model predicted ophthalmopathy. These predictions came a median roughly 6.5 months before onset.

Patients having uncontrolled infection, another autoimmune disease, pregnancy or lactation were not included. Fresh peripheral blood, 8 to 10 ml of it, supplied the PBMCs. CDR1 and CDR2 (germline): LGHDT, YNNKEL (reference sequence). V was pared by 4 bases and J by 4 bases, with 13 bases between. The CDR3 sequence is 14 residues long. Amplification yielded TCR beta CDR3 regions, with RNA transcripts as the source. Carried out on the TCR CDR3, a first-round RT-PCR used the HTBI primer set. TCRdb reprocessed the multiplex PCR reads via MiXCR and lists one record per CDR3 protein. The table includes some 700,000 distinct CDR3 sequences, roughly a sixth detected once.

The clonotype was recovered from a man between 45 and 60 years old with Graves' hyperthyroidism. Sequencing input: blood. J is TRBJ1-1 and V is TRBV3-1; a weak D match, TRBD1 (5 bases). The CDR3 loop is CASSPLDGGTEAFF. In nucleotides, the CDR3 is TGTGCCAGCAGCCCTCTTGACGGGGGCACTGAAGCTTTCTTT.